Following are 6 T cell receptor beta chains from one sample sequenced in a study of beta chain features in type 1 diabetes. These receptors' targets are unknown. Investigators reverse transcribed all isolated RNA, so they sequenced expressed TCRB transcripts. TCRdb's table, derived via immunoSEQ multiplex PCR, lists solely in-frame clones and lacks some. This sample has roughly 700,000 clones, with around an eighth found just once. Whole-study results and caveats: Moderate but significant shortening of TCRB CDR3s was recorded in all four CD4+ subsets from Type 1 diabetes patients.

The specimen sequenced was naive CD4+ T cells from blood. The source of these receptors is a man between 18 and 35 years old with type 1 diabetes.

The V gene is TRBV25-1, the J gene TRBJ2-3, with D maybe TRBD1 (5 bases). The CDR3 is 16 residues long. Germline assignment: CDR1 MGHDK and CDR2 SYGVNS. V gave up 0 bases and J gave up 2 bases, with 12 bases separating them. The CDR3 nucleotides are TGTGCCAGCAGTGAATATATGCAGGGAAACACAGATACGCAGTATTTT. Its protein is CASSEYMQGNTDTQYF.

This clone was picked up a small number of times. The chain carries TRBV5-1 and TRBJ1-2; 7 bases match TRBD1. V lost 0 bases, J lost 8 bases, and 7 bases stayed unmatched. The CDR3 has 14 residues. Per the germline V gene, CDR1 is SGHRS and CDR2 is YFSETQ. CDR3 residues: CASSLAGTAEGYTF. The DNA for the CDR3 is TGCGCCAGCAGCTTGGCCGGGACAGCGGAGGGCTACACCTTC. The variable domain in full, completed from reference TRBV5-1 and TRBJ1-2, reads KAGVTQTPRYLIKTRGQQVTLSCSPISGHRSVSWYQQTPGQGLQFLFEYFSETQRNKGNFPGRFSGRQFSNSRSEMNVSTLELGDSALYLCASSLAGTAEGYTFGSGTRLTVV.

The rearrangement joins TRBV30 to TRBJ1-6, with D unclear. V shed 2 bases and J shed 4 bases, with 12 bases lying between them. The CDR3 sequence is 15 residues long. Per germline, CDR1 GTSNPN and CDR2 SVGIG (reference sequence). The chain's CDR3 is CAWSPLLAYNSPLHF. The CDR3 nucleotides read TGTGCCTGGAGTCCACTCCTCGCATATAATTCACCCCTCCACTTT.

This clone has more than one count but fewer than ten. The rearrangement uses TRBV5-6 and TRBJ2-7; 7 bases align to TRBD2. Germline V gives CDR1 SGHDT, CDR2 YYEEEE. CDR3 length: 15 amino acids. With V trimmed by 4 bases and J by 2 bases, 9 bases remained unmatched. CDR3 sequence: CASSPWASGTYEQYF. The CDR3 DNA is TGTGCCAGCAGCCCGTGGGCTAGCGGTACCTACGAGCAGTACTTC.

The chain employs TRBV7-9 and TRBJ1-2, with TRBD1 matching over 7 bases. The CDR3 is made up of 13 amino acids. Germline CDR1 reads SEHNR; CDR2 reads FQNEAQ (reference sequence). Losses at the gene ends were 5 bases for V and 8 bases for J; bases not matched to a gene: 8. CDR3 sequence (DNA): TGTGCCAGCAGCATAGGACAGGTTGAGGGCTACACCTTC. Residues: CASSIGQVEGYTF.

A few counts support this clone. The rearrangement links TRBV30 to TRBJ2-5; TRBD1 agrees at 9 bases. The CDR3 length is 14 residues. The germline V gene encodes CDR1 GTSNPN and CDR2 SVGIG (reference sequence). V lost 4 bases, J lost 6 bases, and 9 bases stayed unmatched. CDR3 region: CAWITGQGQQTQYF. The CDR3, as DNA: TGTGCCTGGATTACGGGACAGGGCCAGCAGACCCAGTACTTC. The whole variable domain, remainder taken from reference TRBV30 and TRBJ2-5, is SQTIHQWPATLVQPVGSPLSLECTVEGTSNPNLYWYRQAAGRGLQLLFYSVGIGQISSEVPQNLSASRPQDRQFILSSKKLLLSDSGFYLCAWITGQGQQTQYFGPGTRLLVL.